This T cell receptor (beta chain) was captured in a study of Ad26.COV2.S vaccination and SARS-CoV-2 variants. Study-level points and caveats: It is possible that the TCR breadth and depth analyses underestimated the total T cell responses. After vaccination, reports described spike-specific CD8+ and CD4+ T cell responses as showing substantial breadth. Across vaccine and placebo recipients, the breadth of non-spike TCRs was similar.

This CDR3 comprises 15 residues. Germline lookup yields CDR1 MDHEN and CDR2 SYDVKM. The ends were cut back, 11 bases at V and 0 bases at J, with 18 bases in the middle. TCRdb's table, derived via immunoSEQ multiplex PCR, lists solely in-frame clones and lacks some. The data show around 400,000 clones, 83% seen once. In the case of this clone: The antigen is not known.

Sample treatment: 15 to 20 received Ad26.COV2.S at low or high dose, single or two shots; roughly 5 received placebo; per-sample allocation not given. Day 63 after the first injection of vaccine or placebo was the sampling time. This material consisted of peripheral blood, taken in a trial of Ad26.COV2.S vaccine versus placebo. The genes are TRBV28 and TRBJ2-3; D remains unclear. The clonotype comes from a person aged 18-65 years who received the Ad26.COV2.S COVID-19 vaccine or a placebo. The CDR3 region is CAASPWSVSTDTQYF. The CDR3, as DNA: TGTGCCGCCTCCCCTTGGTCGGTTAGCACAGATACGCAGTATTTT.